The rows below give T cell receptor beta chains drawn from one sample of a study of T cell responses to AZD1222 COVID-19 vaccine. Profiling relied on immunoSEQ multiplex PCR, and the TCRdb table lists in-frame clones only, not all of them. The table has 150,000 to 200,000 clones, about 89% seen once. The sequenced sample was peripheral blood, obtained on day 0 of MenACWY control vaccination. These receptors were collected from an adult in good health. CDR3s include the opening cysteine and the closing phenylalanine or tryptophan. The D gene is left open where the match is weak. The size of a clone is reported for some rows only, either as once, few or many, or as a class for expanded clones.

CASSLGGGQPQHF	TGTGCCAGCAGCTTGGGGGGGGGCCAGCCCCAGCATTTT	TRBV12-3/TRBV12-4	.	.	TRBJ1-5
CASNKAGAFYNEQFF	TGTGCCAGCAATAAAGCGGGAGCGTTCTACAATGAGCAGTTCTTC	TRBV28	TRBD2	.	TRBJ2-1
CASSEPFANYGYTF	TGTGCCAGCAGTGAACCCTTTGCTAACTATGGCTACACCTTC	TRBV2	.	.	TRBJ1-2
CASSVGVGGDTGELFF	TGTGCCAGCAGCGTAGGTGTGGGGGGCGACACCGGGGAGCTGTTTTTT	TRBV9	.	.	TRBJ2-2
CASREQGIFGNEKLFF	TGCGCCAGCAGAGAGCAGGGGATCTTCGGTAATGAAAAACTGTTTTTT	TRBV5-1	.	.	TRBJ1-4
CASSRKQVGPEKLFF	TGTGCCAGCAGCCGCAAACAGGTTGGGCCTGAAAAACTGTTTTTT	TRBV28	.	.	TRBJ1-4
CASSESPTSPYEQYF	TGTGCCAGCAGTGAATCCCCGACTAGTCCCTACGAGCAGTACTTC	TRBV6-1	.	.	TRBJ2-7
CATGGGSYNSPLHF	TGTGCCACAGGAGGGGGTAGCTATAATTCACCCCTCCACTTT	TRBV3-1/TRBV3-2	.	.	TRBJ1-6
CASSPSHSTDTQYF	TGTGCCAGCAGCCCAAGCCACAGCACAGATACGCAGTATTTT	TRBV7-2	.	.	TRBJ2-3
CASSFQQGNTDTQYF	TGTGCCAGCAGCTTTCAACAGGGAAACACAGATACGCAGTATTTT	TRBV5-4	.	.	TRBJ2-3
CASSFGPSGSVNEQFF	TGCGCCAGCAGCTTTGGCCCTAGCGGGAGCGTCAATGAGCAGTTCTTC	TRBV5-1	TRBD2	.	TRBJ2-1
CASSLAYSTDTQYF	TGTGCCAGCAGCTTAGCGTACAGCACAGATACGCAGTATTTT	TRBV7-8	.	few	TRBJ2-3
CASSHDIAGELFF	TGTGCCAGCAGCCACGATATAGCCGGGGAGCTGTTTTTT	TRBV14	.	once	TRBJ2-2
CASSPIVGVNEKLFF	TGTGCCAGCAGCCCAATCGTGGGGGTTAATGAAAAACTGTTTTTT	TRBV7-9	.	.	TRBJ1-4
CASSLTVAGEAFF	TGTGCCAGCAGCTTAACCGTGGCAGGCGAAGCTTTCTTT	TRBV7-3	.	.	TRBJ1-1
CASSPGLRGSWDTEAFF	TGTGCCAGCAGCCCGGGCTTGAGGGGTTCATGGGACACTGAAGCTTTCTTT	TRBV19	.	.	TRBJ1-1
CGQGINEKLFF	TGCGGACAGGGAATTAATGAAAAACTGTTTTTT	TRBV29-1	TRBD1	.	TRBJ1-4
CASSATANSNQPQHF	TGTGCCAGCAGCGCGACAGCGAATAGCAATCAGCCCCAGCATTTT	TRBV9	.	few	TRBJ1-5
CASSPNPGRVGTEAFF	TGTGCCAGCAGCCCTAACCCAGGGAGAGTTGGCACTGAAGCTTTCTTT	TRBV5-6	.	.	TRBJ1-1
CASSGQGAGTGELFF	TGTGCCAGCAGCGGCCAGGGGGCTGGCACCGGGGAGCTGTTTTTT	TRBV9	TRBD1	.	TRBJ2-2
CASSSSLGEKLFF	TGTGCCAGCAGTTCCAGTTTAGGTGAAAAACTGTTTTTT	TRBV28	.	.	TRBJ1-4
CASSFSGLGGYGQPQHF	TGTGCCAGCAGTTTCTCAGGGCTGGGGGGTTATGGGCAGCCCCAGCATTTT	TRBV28	.	.	TRBJ1-5
CASSYLRTDTQYF	TGTGCCAGCAGTTACCTACGCACAGATACGCAGTATTTT	TRBV6-5	.	.	TRBJ2-3
CASSLIAGAGEQYF	TGTGCCAGCAGCTTAATAGCGGGAGCCGGCGAGCAGTACTTC	TRBV7-3	TRBD2	.	TRBJ2-7
CASSLGVVDGYTF	TGCGCCAGCAGCTTAGGGGTTGTTGATGGCTACACCTTC	TRBV5-1	.	.	TRBJ1-2
CASSQDDAEGAEQYF	TGTGCCAGCAGCCAAGATGACGCGGAGGGGGCCGAGCAGTACTTC	TRBV4-2	.	.	TRBJ2-7